A selection of T cell receptor beta chains follows, all from one sample in a study of blood T cell repertoires in COVID-19. Profiled with immunoSEQ multiplex PCR; TCRdb holds only in-frame clones, not every one. The sample gives approximately 250,000 clones, around 83% of which show up once; roughly 7.4% is in the top ten. Sequencing was done on a sample of peripheral blood. The receptors come from a woman in her forties or fifties with acute or convalescent COVID-19. Each CDR3 is given without its conserved first and last residue. Clone size is not always given. Where it is, it says once, few, many or a class for expanded clones.

J gene	V gene	clone size	CDR3 protein
TRBJ1-1	TRBV3-1/TRBV3-2	-	ASSQDFRQPNEAF
TRBJ2-3	TRBV27	-	ASSFLAETSTDTQY
TRBJ2-3	TRBV6-1	-	ASSEAGSPDTQY
TRBJ1-1	TRBV7-8	-	ASRRDNTEAF
TRBJ2-7	TRBV21-1	-	ASSKPGGSSHEQY
TRBJ2-7	TRBV4-3	-	ASSQWVGTGYEQY
TRBJ1-1	TRBV18	-	ASSPGTGYTEAF
TRBJ1-1	TRBV5-6	-	ASSRERARGTEAF
TRBJ1-2	TRBV3-1/TRBV3-2	-	TSSLGGGYT
TRBJ1-1	TRBV18	few	ASSPGQGETEAF
TRBJ2-1	TRBV11-3	-	ASSPGTSVSNEQF
TRBJ2-3	TRBV28	-	ASSLSLGGFLTDTQY
TRBJ2-1	TRBV27	-	ASSLSLLRQGSKYNEQF
TRBJ1-1	TRBV5-1	-	ASSLGRGNTEAF
TRBJ2-5	TRBV2	-	ASSSGLVRETQY
TRBJ2-2	TRBV10-3	-	ATRTGLNTGELF
TRBJ2-7	TRBV6-6	-	ASKTGTGLYEQY
TRBJ2-1	TRBV28	-	ASSSPGGYNEQF
TRBJ1-1	TRBV18	few	ASSPRQGAQGTEAF
TRBJ1-3	TRBV6-5	-	ASSYSAALSGNTIY
TRBJ1-2	TRBV4-1	-	ASSQDSSGGYYGYT
TRBJ2-1	TRBV19	-	ASSGSFRDEQF
TRBJ2-5	TRBV28	few	ASSNGGAKETQY
TRBJ2-7	TRBV11-2	-	ASSFPEKGQRSYEQY
TRBJ2-2	TRBV6-5	-	ASSRQGPGELF
TRBJ2-7	TRBV14	-	ASSLGQGTYEQY